The sequence of this TCR beta chain was determined in a study of shared clonotypes between healthy human individuals. For sorted subsets, roughly 200 ng DNA per replicate equaled around 28,000 T cell genomes. Profiled with immunoSEQ multiplex PCR; TCRdb holds only in-frame clones, not every one. This table holds some 580,000 clones, 95% to 98% found once. CDR1 and CDR2 (germline): MNHEY, SMNVEV (reference sequence). This CDR3 has 15 amino acids. Trimming pared 5 bases from V and 3 bases from J, leaving 14 bases between. Turning to this clone: The antigen is not known.

The naive CD8 subset, CD45RO-negative cells positively selected for CCR7, excluded terminally differentiated effector memory CD45RA+ cells. The donor cohort consisted entirely of Caucasian adults residing in Nashville, Tennessee. Study findings and constraints: Exclusively blood specimens were collected; tissue repertoires likely differ.

This chain links TRBV27 with TRBJ2-1; tentatively, D is TRBD1 (7 bases). This TCR derives from a man aged 25-40 years in good health. The sequenced sample consisted of naive CD8+ T cells sorted from blood. The CDR3 loop is CASSLRGALYNEQFF. The CDR3 DNA reads TGTGCCAGCAGTCTCAGGGGGGCGCTCTACAATGAGCAGTTCTTC.